A selection of T cell receptor beta chains follows, all from one sample in a study of chemoradiotherapy in HPV16-positive cancers. Profiled with immunoSEQ multiplex PCR; TCRdb holds only in-frame clones, not every one. Of some 15,000 clones in the sample, roughly 80% were seen once. The specimen was collected from a patient who underwent chemoradiotherapy. These receptors were obtained from a human donor with HPV-associated anogenital cancer. Both conserved end residues are part of each CDR3. A D gene is named only where the DNA matches it firmly. Rows give clone size only sometimes, using once, few, many, or a class for an expanded clone.

v_gene	j_gene	d_gene	abundance	CDR3nt	CDR3aa
TRBV6-5	TRBJ1-4	TRBD1	once	TGTGCCAGCAGTTACACCAACAGGGGCGAAAAACTGTTTTTT	CASSYTNRGEKLFF
TRBV1	TRBJ1-2	-	once	TGCACCAGCAGAAAATACTTAAGGGCGGCCGTAGGCTACACCTTC	CTSRKYLRAAVGYTF
TRBV28	TRBJ1-5	TRBD1	-	TGTGCCAGCAGTCGATTACCCAGGGGGAATCAGCCCCAGCATTTT	CASSRLPRGNQPQHF
TRBV5-4	TRBJ2-2	-	-	TGTGCCAGCAGCTTGGCCGGGGTTGGCACCGGGGAGCTGTTTTTT	CASSLAGVGTGELFF
TRBV19	TRBJ1-5	-	-	TGTGCCAGTAGTATCCCGGGGATAGGTCAGCCCCAGCATTTT	CASSIPGIGQPQHF
TRBV30	TRBJ1-2	TRBD1	once	TGTGCCTGCACAATAGCCGGGACAGGGGATGGCTACACCTTC	CACTIAGTGDGYTF
TRBV5-1	TRBJ2-3	TRBD2	-	TGCGCCAGCACAACGGGGGGGGTAGCAGATACGCAGTATTTT	CASTTGGVADTQYF
TRBV19	TRBJ1-1	-	-	TGTGCCAGTACAGGCACTGAAGCTTTCTTT	CASTGTEAFF
TRBV29-1	TRBJ2-1	-	once	TGCAGCGGCGATAAGCGGCGGGGGCGTTCGGGTGAGCAGTTCTTC	CSGDKRRGRSGEQFF
TRBV2	TRBJ1-2	-	-	TGTGCCAGCAGTTCTGTCTCATTCTATGGCTACACCTTC	CASSSVSFYGYTF
TRBV5-5	TRBJ2-7	TRBD2	-	TGTGCCAGCAGCTTGGAGCTAGCGGGGGGGCTGAACGAGCAGTACTTC	CASSLELAGGLNEQYF
TRBV6-1	TRBJ1-3	-	-	TGTGCCAGCAGTGAAGATACAGGGCTTTGGAACACCATATATTTT	CASSEDTGLWNTIYF
TRBV5-6	TRBJ2-7	TRBD2	-	TGTGCCAGCAGCTTCGGGGGGGGCGAGCAGTACTTC	CASSFGGGEQYF
TRBV5-4	TRBJ2-1	-	-	TGTGCCAGCAGCCTGGGAGCAGGGCAGTTCTTC	CASSLGAGQFF
TRBV27	TRBJ2-1	-	-	TGTGCCAGCAGCAGGGACTCCCCCTACAATGAGCAGTTCTTC	CASSRDSPYNEQFF
TRBV9	TRBJ1-1	TRBD1	-	TGTGCCAGCAGCGTTGCCGGGACAGAGACCGAAGCTTTCTTT	CASSVAGTETEAFF
TRBV6-5	TRBJ2-3	TRBD1	-	TGTGCCAGCAGGACAGGGGGTTCACCAGATACGCAGTATTTT	CASRTGGSPDTQYF
TRBV18	TRBJ2-7	-	few	TGTGCCAGCTCAGGGGACGGTTACGAGCAGTACTTC	CASSGDGYEQYF
TRBV7-2	TRBJ2-7	TRBD2	-	TGTGCCAGCAGCTTAGCTGTTAGCGGGGGAGAGCAGTACTTC	CASSLAVSGGEQYF
TRBV7-3	TRBJ2-3	-	-	TGTGCCAGCAGCTCACAAAGTACAGATACGCAGTATTTT	CASSSQSTDTQYF
TRBV29-1	TRBJ1-4	TRBD1	-	TGCAGCGTGGAAAAGCCGGGACAGGATGAAAAACTGTTTTTT	CSVEKPGQDEKLFF
TRBV13	TRBJ2-2	-	-	TGTGCCAGCAGCACAATTAATGGGGGGAACACCGGGGAGCTGTTTTTT	CASSTINGGNTGELFF
TRBV7-9	TRBJ2-3	-	-	TGTGCCAGCAGCGAGAATAGCGGCAGCACAGATACGCAGTATTTT	CASSENSGSTDTQYF
TRBV5-1	TRBJ2-1	TRBD2	once	TGCGCCAGCAGCTCCCCGGGACTAGTGGACCACAATGAGCAGTTCTTC	CASSSPGLVDHNEQFF
TRBV6-5	TRBJ1-5	-	-	TGTGCCAGCAGCGTCGGGGGCGCGAGCAATCAGCCCCAGCATTTT	CASSVGGASNQPQHF
TRBV5-1	TRBJ2-6	TRBD2	few	TGCGCCAGCAGCTCTACTAGCGGGGGGGTCCTCTCTGGGGCCAACGTCCTGACTTTC	CASSSTSGGVLSGANVLTF
TRBV7-2	TRBJ2-2	-	few	TGTGCCAGCAGCAGTGACACAAACACCGGGGAGCTGTTTTTT	CASSSDTNTGELFF
TRBV5-6	TRBJ2-5	-	few	TGTGCCAGCAGCCAAGGGGAGACCCAGTACTTC	CASSQGETQYF
TRBV7-8	TRBJ1-6	-	-	TGTGCCAGCAGCTTAGGGGAGAGATCACCCCTCCACTTT	CASSLGERSPLHF
TRBV5-1	TRBJ1-3	-	-	TGCGCCAGCAGCAGGACCGGGGCCAGCGACTCTGGAAACACCATATATTTT	CASSRTGASDSGNTIYF
TRBV5-1	TRBJ2-3	-	-	TGCGCCAGCAGCTTTAAGGGGGAAAGGAACACAGATACGCAGTATTTT	CASSFKGERNTDTQYF
TRBV5-1	TRBJ1-1	-	few	TGCGCCAGCACACAATCGGGGGCCAACACTGAAGCTTTCTTT	CASTQSGANTEAFF
TRBV6-5	TRBJ1-1	-	-	TGTGCCAGCAGTTACGGGGGCGAGGGGACTGAAGCTTTCTTT	CASSYGGEGTEAFF
TRBV30	TRBJ1-2	TRBD1	few	TGTGCCTGGAGTGTACAGGGGGACAGGTTCTATGGCTACACCTTC	CAWSVQGDRFYGYTF
TRBV5-1	TRBJ2-3	-	-	TGCGCCAGCAGCTTGGGCCTAGTGAGCACAGATACGCAGTATTTT	CASSLGLVSTDTQYF
TRBV12-5	TRBJ2-2	-	once	TGTGCTAGTGGTTTGGGGGGCACCGGGGAGCTGTTTTTT	CASGLGGTGELFF
TRBV5-6	TRBJ1-6	-	-	TGTGCCAGCAGCGAAGGACAATGGGGTTCACCCCTCCACTTT	CASSEGQWGSPLHF
TRBV5-6	TRBJ1-5	TRBD1	-	TGTGCCAGCAGCTTTTCGGACAGGGAATTCAATCAGCCCCAGCATTTT	CASSFSDREFNQPQHF
TRBV5-1	TRBJ2-3	-	-	TGCGCCAGCAGCTTTTTCAACACAGGCTCTAGCACAGATACGCAGTATTTT	CASSFFNTGSSTDTQYF
TRBV18	TRBJ1-4	-	-	TGTGCCAGCTCACCGGTTGGGACATCAACTAATGAAAAACTGTTTTTT	CASSPVGTSTNEKLFF
TRBV7-3	TRBJ2-3	TRBD2	-	TGTGCCAGCAGCCCGACAGTGGCGGGGGGCCGGTCGGATACGCAGTATTTT	CASSPTVAGGRSDTQYF